The T cell receptor beta chain under discussion was sequenced for a study of blood T cell repertoires in COVID-19. Study information: Material from acute and convalescent COVID-19 was sourced from the United States, Italy and Spain. T cells, B-cell-depleted T cells, or PBMCs supplied cDNA or gDNA.

How the authors handled the data: Reference gene primer amplification gave estimated nucleated cell counts. The assay was immunoSEQ multiplex PCR, and TCRdb's table has in-frame clones only and misses some. Clone size and V and J calls were adopted from that table, with D and trimming inferred from the DNA. The repertoire holds 100,000 to 150,000 clones, with 77% as singletons. V was trimmed by 5 bases and J by 2 bases, leaving 9 bases between them. Per the germline V gene, CDR1 is SEHNR and CDR2 is FQNEAQ (reference sequence). The CDR3 has 13 residues. This clonotype originated in a human donor in a cohort sampled during active COVID-19. Source material: peripheral blood. The V gene is TRBV7-9, the J gene TRBJ1-1; D ambiguous. CDR3 DNA sequence: TGTGCCAGCAGCCCAGTCTCTAACACTGAAGCTTTCTTT. Residues: CASSPVSNTEAFF.